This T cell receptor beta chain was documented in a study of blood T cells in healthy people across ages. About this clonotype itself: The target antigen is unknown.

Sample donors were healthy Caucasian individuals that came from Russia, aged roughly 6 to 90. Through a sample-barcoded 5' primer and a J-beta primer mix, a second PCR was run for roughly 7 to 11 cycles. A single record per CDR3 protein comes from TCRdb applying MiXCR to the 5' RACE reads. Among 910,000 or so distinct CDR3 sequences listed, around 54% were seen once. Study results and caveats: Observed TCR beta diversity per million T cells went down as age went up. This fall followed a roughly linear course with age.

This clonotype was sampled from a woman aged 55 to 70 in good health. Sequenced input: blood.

The chain's CDR3 is CAISEGESYNEQYF. CDR3 nucleotide sequence: TGTGCCATCAGTGAAGGGGAGTCCTACAATGAGCAGTACTTC. The V and J genes are TRBV10-3 and TRBJ2-1; tentatively, D is TRBD1 or TRBD2 (5 bases each). The closer fit of TRBJ2-7 to the DNA end suggests the J call may be wrong. This CDR3 is 14 amino acids long. CDR1 is ENHRY, CDR2 SYGVKD, per germline.